This T cell receptor beta chain originates from a study of blood T cells in healthy people across ages. Points from the study as a whole: In the absence of known donor CMV status, changes in expanded clonotypes were possibly confounded. As naive T cell percentage varied, TCR beta diversity correlated strongly with it.

The CDR3 extends over 17 amino acids. V was shortened by 2 bases and J by 4 bases, with 17 bases between the two germline ends. Combining a sample-barcoded 5' primer with a J-beta primer mix, a second PCR ran for 7 to 11 cycles. One entry per CDR3 protein results from TCRdb running MiXCR on the 5' RACE reads. The sample has some 1,500,000 distinct CDR3 sequences; roughly 43% are singletons. Comment on this clonotype: Its antigen is unidentified.

This TCR derives from a woman younger than 35 in good health. The material sequenced was blood. This chain uses TRBV12-3 or TRBV12-4 with TRBJ1-4; possibly TRBD1 for D (5 bases). CDR3 residues: CASSLLRDPSINEKLFF. In DNA, the CDR3 is TGTGCCAGCAGTTTATTGAGGGACCCGAGCATTAATGAAAAACTGTTTTTT.